What follows describes a single T cell receptor (beta chain). Time point described: blood 2 weeks post-SBRT. As for treatment: 15 Gy SBRT to primary tumor, nephrectomy 4 weeks later. This sample is part of a study of radiation and T cells in renal cell carcinoma. Some clones are missing from TCRdb's copy, which holds only in-frame ones; the method was immunoSEQ multiplex PCR. Of tens of thousands of clones listed, around three quarters were seen once; the top ten hold 25% to 35%. The CDR3 has 16 residues. The V segment lost 4 bases and the J segment 0 bases; nucleotides outside the gene matches: 6. Germline V gene sequence: CDR1 SGHKS, CDR2 YYEKEE (reference sequence).

The origin of this receptor is a woman in her 70s with renal cell carcinoma. The sequencing used blood, collected from a patient whose treatment included radiotherapy and nephrectomy. V and J are TRBV5-5 and TRBJ1-4; 7 bases fit TRBD1. In DNA, the CDR3 is TGTGCCAGCAGCCAGGACAGGAGTGCAACTAATGAAAAACTGTTTTTT. Translated: CASSQDRSATNEKLFF. The complete variable domain, with remaining parts taken from reference TRBV5-5 and TRBJ1-4, reads DAGVTQSPTHLIKTRGQQVTLRCSPISGHKSVSWYQQVLGQGPQFIFQYYEKEERGRGNFPDRFSARQFPNYSSELNVNALLLGDSALYLCASSQDRSATNEKLFFGSGTQLSVL.